This TCR beta chain stems from a study of blood T cell repertoires in COVID-19. Sequenced by immunoSEQ multiplex PCR; TCRdb stores in-frame clones only, minus some. Of fewer than 500,000 clones listed, approximately 90% were seen once; the top ten hold over 1.1%. Trimming took off 5 bases at V and 0 bases at J, with 10 bases between the two ends. The CDR3 is 14 residues long. Germline V CDR1 and CDR2: KGHSH, LQKENI. The rearrangement links TRBV18 to TRBJ1-2; D might be TRBD1 (6 bases). Sequencing was performed on peripheral blood. The TCR comes from a woman between 25 and 40 years old with active or convalescent COVID-19. The CDR3 DNA reads as TGTGCCAGCTCATCCGGGACACCTAACTATGGCTACACCTTC. This translates into CASSSGTPNYGYTF.